The entry below describes one T cell receptor (beta chain). This clone showed up just a few times. No antigen is known for it. No base-level quality is on record; no much larger clone is a single base apart. In total, roughly 670 healthy bone marrow donors made up the cohort. Cohort members were all nominally healthy when sampled, although unrecorded immune exposures were likely present. The donor tested CMV seronegative and was one of the 352 seronegative cohort members. Each donor provided a peripheral blood sample, and peripheral blood mononuclear cells were used for TCR beta sequencing. The Qiagen DNeasy Blood Extraction Kit was used to extract genomic DNA from the blood cell samples. According to the germline V gene, CDR1 reads SGHRS and CDR2 reads YFSETQ. The junction carries 19 bases between V and J, which are trimmed by 0 bases and 7 bases respectively. Reading from cysteine to phenylalanine, the CDR3 counts 16 amino acids. The sequence is cut down to CDR3 DNA, 48 bases in frame from base 1.

This record belongs to a study of cytomegalovirus exposure and HLA in healthy donors (TCRdb year 2017). For the study in its entirety: According to an earlier analysis of around 600 of the donors, about 170 million T cells yielded over 100 million unique TCR beta sequences and about 280 Gb of sequence data. The later analysis used no new phenotypic data to find candidate immune exposures, relying instead on TCR beta sequences and their occurrence across donors. On average, 235,054 unique TCR beta nucleotide sequences were sequenced per donor among more than 350 genotyped donors of the cohort, with 15% to 20% of those sequences being non-productive. HLA typing covered class I and class II loci at four-digit resolution. A later analysis re-examined previously published TCR beta repertoires from hundreds of donors and added high-resolution HLA genotyping to investigate patterns of TCR occurrence. Donor age, sex, ethnicity and CMV serostatus were compiled together with the repertoire data. All discovery cohort repertoires had been generated on a single sequencing platform. An earlier analysis of fewer than 750 of the donors used high-throughput TCR beta sequencing to judge whether each TCR beta V gene segment behaved as functional or pseudogenic. Typing coverage varied by locus: about 629-640 donors for A, B, C, DRB1 and DQB1; 522 for DQA1; nearly 610 for DPA1; under 490 for DPB1. Five DR-DQ haplotypes were treated as single units for association and clustering because of strong linkage in the cohort. Among the roughly 400 genotyped donors, around 79% belonged to the genetic ancestry cluster associated with self-reported Caucasian donors. Roughly 300 gigabases of sequencing data and roughly 81 million unique TCR sequences made up an early release that covered approximately 650 HLA-typed donors. To predict cytomegalovirus infection status, the study brought together high-throughput TCR immunosequencing, statistical association of individual TCRs with disease status, and machine learning. Using immunosequencing, the study profiled T cell repertoires from 666 subjects and related those repertoires to cytomegalovirus serostatus. The aim of the study was to test whether cataloging public T cell receptors could identify signatures of past pathogen exposure. In addition to the first cohort of several hundred subjects, a separate validation cohort of 130 or so different subjects was used. A later genetic analysis used genome-wide SNP genotypes for 398 of the 666 donors, treating that subset as a discovery cohort. The paper as a whole reports these results and caveats: Most CMV-associated TCR beta chains appeared to be HLA-restricted in a later analysis, and the HLA associations seemed to be driven largely by CMV exposure. In both the original and validation cohorts, the classifier was reported to diagnose cytomegalovirus status with high specificity and sensitivity. A further reported finding was that TCR beta sequences accurately predicted the HLA-A and HLA-B alleles for most subjects in the first cohort. In a later analysis, HLA-associated TCR beta chains showed more clonal expansion and lower generation probabilities than non-associated chains that were equally common. Strong co-occurrence of HLA alleles, especially DR and DQ, made assigning TCR associations to individual alleles difficult. Because HLA typing was unavailable for some donors at each locus, only the typed subset was used in association tests. A group of highly shared sequence variants was considered likely to be a technical artifact of the sequencing pipeline. In this cohort, only TCR beta chains were sequenced, and detectable features were limited by the absence of alpha or paired-chain data. In vitro tests confirmed that three of the cytomegalovirus-associated TCR beta chains recognize cytomegalovirus antigens. An earlier analysis of some 560 of the donors showed that most TCR beta V segments appeared in productive rearrangements either about 90% or about 30% of the time, which broadly matched IMGT annotations. For the cohort, immune exposure information was limited to CMV serostatus. A later analysis found that TCR association rates varied across HLA loci, with DRB1 alleles showing the most associated TCRs and HLA-C alleles the fewest. In the study, around 150 TCR beta chains were listed as associated with cytomegalovirus. A later genetic analysis reported fewer N-insertions in productive TCRs among donors in an Asian-associated ancestry cluster than the approximately 670-donor mean. Most TCR sequences were observed very rarely across donors, whereas some public TCRs were present in many individuals. Linkage disequilibrium might explain the correlated functional status among segregating V segments, but an unknown experimental factor could not be excluded. A later analysis associated 16,951 TCR beta sequences with specific HLA alleles at a false discovery rate of 0.05. Presence/absence analyses assumed roughly uniform sequencing depth across donors, an assumption that may not hold. The earlier analysis of 450 to 700 of the donors excluded some 16 rarely observed V segments, including chromosome 9 orphons, because counts were too low. The authors suggested that the approach could potentially be generalized to other disease states and immunological phenotypes. Some IMGT-functional V segments, including TRBV6-2 and TRBV6-3, could not be told apart with the 87-base-pair reads, so those segments were excluded. An association between a missense DCLRE1C variant and V-gene and J-gene trimming of TCR beta chains was found in a later genetic analysis and replicated in an independent cohort. In a later analysis, several top co-occurrence clusters were reported to appear linked to parvovirus B19, influenza, CMV and Epstein-Barr virus.

Libraries were built with the immunoSEQ multiplex PCR assay. For the multiplex PCR, a mixture combining 60 forward primers for TCR Vbeta segments and 13 reverse primers for TCR Jbeta segments was used. The CDR3 region of rearranged TCR beta genes was amplified from genomic DNA with a multiplex PCR assay. Amplified TCR beta libraries were sequenced as 87-base-pair reads on the Illumina HiSeq System. In the paper's pipeline: In a later analysis, some 80 million unique TCR beta chains were counted across the 650 to 700 repertoires, and roughly 11 million of these chains were shared by at least two donors. Raw reads were error-corrected and collapsed into unique sequences with a nearest-neighbor algorithm that merged closely related sequences to remove PCR and sequencing errors. V, D and J gene segments were assigned by aligning CDR3 sequences to IMGT reference sequences. For a sequence to be retained, at least a six-nucleotide match to both a V gene segment and a J gene segment was required. Rearrangements were called productive when the CDR3 lacked stop codons and stayed in frame with V and J; all others were non-productive. CDR3 was defined according to IMGT convention as the region running from the second conserved V-encoded cysteine to the conserved J-encoded phenylalanine. In an earlier analysis of more than 550 of the donors, sequences lacking an unambiguous match to a single V gene segment were excluded. In an earlier analysis of several hundred of the donors, V segments were called functional above 56.7% productive rearrangements and were called segregating when the between-donor standard deviation exceeded 5%. A statistical classification framework was built to diagnose cytomegalovirus status from the catalog of TCR beta chain sequences. V and J gene assignment, in a later analysis, came from comparing TCR nucleotide sequences with IMGT/GENE-DB human TR gene sequences. Using the TCRdist pipeline, a later analysis assigned CDR3 sequences along with most-parsimonious VDJ recombination scenarios. In a later analysis, each TCR beta chain was defined by its CDR3 amino acid sequence together with its V-gene family, and reads lacking a unique V-gene family were excluded. A later analysis removed 600 or so highly shared, low-generation-probability nucleotide sequences to deal with suspected cross-contamination and a sequencing artifact. In a later analysis, a clonal expansion index for each public chain was calculated from normalized within-repertoire ranks of inferred template counts. Generation probabilities in a later analysis came from a VDJ recombination model fitted to out-of-frame rearrangements, and those results were checked against IGoR. In a later analysis, hypergeometric tests were used to score TCR-TCR, TCR-HLA and TCR-CMV co-occurrence, with a repertoire-size bias correction applied to TCR pairs. In a later analysis, false discovery rates were estimated by permuting HLA or CMV assignments 20 times. In a later analysis, co-occurring TCRs were grouped using DBSCAN, with TCRdist sequence similarity added in when clustering inside HLA-allele-positive subsets. For co-occurrence clustering, repertoires with fewer than 30,000 or more than 120,000 public chains were excluded, along with four or five repertoires with anomalous nucleotide sharing. In TCRdb, the immuneACCESS table is reduced to in-frame sequences with V and J assigned. These tables do not hold every clone; where another copy was compared, an unresolved V gene accounts for under half, and the others remain unexplained. From that table come the V and J calls and clone size; the DNA was used to work out D and trimming. In this sample the table shows 200,000 to 250,000 clones, roughly three quarters of which occur a single time. The ten largest clones add up to about 1.8% of the sample.

The receptor was derived from a man aged 45-65 years in good health and CMV-seronegative. The specimen sequenced was PBMCs. The receptor chain draws on TRBV5-1 and TRBJ1-1; the D gene is perhaps TRBD1, from 6 matching bases. The DNA reads TGCGCCAGCAGCTTGGGTAGGGGGGGGATGGGCGGTGAAGCTTTCTTT. It specifies CASSLGRGGMGGEAFF.